This TCR beta chain was identified in a study of T cell responses to AZD1222 COVID-19 vaccine. In germline, CDR1 is SGHTA, CDR2 FQGNSA. V dropped 1 base and J dropped 2 bases, with 15 bases sitting between them. The CDR3 has 17 residues. The assay was immunoSEQ multiplex PCR, and TCRdb's table has in-frame clones only and misses some. This table holds around 100,000 clones, more than 85% found once. The chain recombines TRBV7-2 with TRBJ2-1; D is possibly TRBD2 (7 bases). Material: peripheral blood, obtained on day 0 of AZD1222 vaccination. This TCR was recovered from an adult in good health. The CDR3: CASSLGGRGPPYNEQFF. The CDR3, as DNA: TGTGCCAGCAGCTTAGGAGGGCGGGGGCCGCCCTACAATGAGCAGTTCTTC.